A single sample gave rise to the 26 T cell receptor beta chains below, sequenced in a study of shared clonotypes between healthy human individuals (dated by TCRdb to 2019 to 2021). Library creation used the immunoSEQ multiplex PCR assay. TCRdb obtained this table from immuneACCESS and retained in-frame rearrangements with V and J assigned. These tables miss some clones; where compared with another copy, unresolved V genes account for less than half of the shortfall, and the remainder is unexplained. For this sample the table gives about 520,000 clones, of which around 73% were detected only once. 12% of the sample rests with the top ten. Specimen: PBMCs. The receptors derive from a woman aged 35 to 49 in good health. Some clones in this sample may be carry-over from other donors' samples.

The J gene is TRBJ2-5, the V gene TRBV10-2; TRBD2 agrees at 13 bases. With 6 bases clipped from V and 5 bases from J, the junction kept 9 bases outside the gene matches. Germline V gene lookup returns CDR1 WSHSY and CDR2 SAAADI. The CDR3 totals 16 residues. The CDR3 nucleotides are TGCGCCAGCAGACCCGGACTAGCGGGAGTCGCCGAGACCCAGTACTTC. This translates into CASRPGLAGVAETQYF.

This chain links TRBV5-1 with TRBJ2-1, with 8 bases that match TRBD2. The CDR3 has 15 residues. V trimming: 2 bases; J trimming: 2 bases; junction bases outside the gene matches: 3. Germline CDR1 is SGHRS and CDR2 is YFSETQ. This CDR3 reads CASSFSGIAYNEQFF. The CDR3 nucleotides are TGCGCCAGCAGCTTTAGCGGGATTGCCTACAATGAGCAGTTCTTC.

The rearrangement joins TRBV9 to TRBJ1-5; unclear D gene. From germline, CDR1 is SGDLS and CDR2 YYNGEE. Trimming took off 1 base at V and 5 bases at J, with 7 bases between the two ends. CDR3 length: 13 residues. CDR3 sequence (DNA): TGTGCCAGCAGCGTATGGGCAGATCAGCCCCAGCATTTT. This codes for CASSVWADQPQHF.

The chain couples TRBV7-3 to TRBJ2-3; the match to TRBD2 covers 7 bases. CDR1 and CDR2 (germline): SGHTA, FQGTGA. The CDR3 is 15 residues long. The trim removed 4 bases at V and 11 bases at J, leaving 15 bases unmatched. CDR3 sequence: CASSSKGGGSGKQYF. The CDR3, as DNA: TGTGCCAGCAGCTCAAAGGGTGGCGGGAGCGGTAAGCAGTATTTT.

The J gene is TRBJ2-1, the V gene TRBV7-9; 11 bases align to TRBD2. CDR3 length equals 18 residues. V shed 1 base and J 8 bases; nucleotides not matched to a gene: 13. In germline, CDR1 is SEHNR, CDR2 FQNEAQ (reference sequence). The CDR3 loop reads CASSLVGGLAGGLHEQFF. The CDR3 coding sequence is TGTGCCAGCAGCTTAGTTGGGGGGCTAGCGGGAGGTCTCCATGAGCAGTTCTTC.

This chain uses TRBV5-6 with TRBJ1-3; a weak D match, TRBD1 (5 bases). V was clipped by 2 bases and J by 8 bases, with 14 bases between them. CDR1 is SGHDT, CDR2 YYEEEE, per germline. This CDR3 is built from 14 residues. CDR3 amino acids: CASSFQPGAHTIYF. The CDR3 DNA reads TGTGCCAGCAGCTTCCAACCTGGGGCCCACACCATATATTTT.

The chain links TRBV18 to TRBJ1-1; tentative D call: TRBD1 (6 bases). Deletions cut 3 bases from V and 0 bases from J, with 20 bases between. In germline, CDR1 is KGHSH, CDR2 LQKENI. CDR3 length: 18 amino acids. CDR3 bases: TGTGCCAGCTCACCGAGGGGGTTGGCAGGAGCAATGAACACTGAAGCTTTCTTT. Translation: CASSPRGLAGAMNTEAFF.

This clone came up a few times. The chain employs TRBV7-9 and TRBJ2-1; TRBD2 agrees at 10 bases. J was trimmed by 4 bases and V by 1 base; bases with no gene match: 4. This CDR3 has 16 residues. Germline V gene data show CDR1 as SEHNR and CDR2 as FQNEAQ (reference sequence). The CDR3 nucleotides read TGTGCCAGCAGCTTAGACGGTAGCGGGAGGTACAATGAGCAGTTCTTC. This codes for CASSLDGSGRYNEQFF.

The chain couples TRBV18 to TRBJ1-3; D possibly corresponds to TRBD1 (6 bases). The CDR3 is made up of 15 amino acids. Germline V CDR1 and CDR2: KGHSH, LQKENI. The V end was cut by 3 bases, the J end by 5 bases, with 14 bases between. Here the CDR3 reads CASSPPGQGRNTIYF. The CDR3 DNA reads as TGTGCCAGCTCACCGCCCGGGCAGGGGAGAAACACCATATATTTT.

The V gene is TRBV7-9, the J gene TRBJ2-1; D possibly uses TRBD1 or TRBD2 (5 bases each). Germline assignment: CDR1 SEHNR and CDR2 FQNEAQ (reference sequence). V was cut by 5 bases and J by 5 bases, with 13 bases left in between. This CDR3 is built from 14 residues. CDR3 nucleotide sequence: TGTGCCAGCAGCCCCTGGGACCGACACAATGAGCAGTTCTTC. Its translation: CASSPWDRHNEQFF.

A word on this clone: At the DNA level, this CDR3 is encoded by other sequences in the same sample as well. The gene calls are TRBV28 and TRBJ2-6, with no clear D. Germline V CDR1 and CDR2: MDHEN, SYDVKM. Trimming removed 6 bases at V and 4 bases at J, with 10 bases between. There are 14 residues in the CDR3. CDR3 sequence: CASSTLGGANVLTF. For the CDR3, the DNA is TGTGCCAGCAGCACCTTGGGGGGGGCCAACGTCCTGACTTTC.

This chain connects TRBV7-8 to TRBJ2-2, with D perhaps TRBD2 (5 bases). Germline V CDR1 and CDR2: SGHVS, FQNEAQ. This CDR3 is 11 amino acids long. V was clipped by 5 bases and J by 10 bases, with 8 bases between them. The CDR3 loop reads CASSSGQELFF. The CDR3, as DNA: TGTGCCAGCAGCAGCGGTCAGGAGCTGTTTTTT.

V usage is TRBV29-1 and J usage is TRBJ2-3, with D perhaps assigned TRBD1 or TRBD2 (6 bases each). The CDR3 spans 13 residues. CDR1 and CDR2 (germline): SQVTM, ANQGSEA. DNA of the CDR3: TGCACTACTGTACGGAGGGGGGCAGATACGCAGTATTTT. Its protein is CTTVRRGADTQYF.

The chain joins TRBV5-1 to TRBJ2-7; D perhaps matches TRBD1 (6 bases). V dropped 0 bases and J dropped 4 bases, with 11 bases sitting between them. The germline gives CDR1 SGHRS, CDR2 YFSETQ. The CDR3 length is 14 residues. The CDR3 nucleotides are TGCGCCAGCAGCTTGGAACGGGACACATACGAGCAGTACTTC. The encoded protein is CASSLERDTYEQYF. Filled out from reference TRBV5-1 and TRBJ2-7, the complete variable domain reads KAGVTQTPRYLIKTRGQQVTLSCSPISGHRSVSWYQQTPGQGLQFLFEYFSETQRNKGNFPGRFSGRQFSNSRSEMNVSTLELGDSALYLCASSLERDTYEQYFGPGTRLTVT.

The chain combines TRBV18 with TRBJ1-2; 7 bases align to TRBD1. The length of the CDR3 is 14 residues. Per the germline V gene, CDR1 is KGHSH and CDR2 is LQKENI. The trim removed 5 bases at V and 2 bases at J, leaving 5 bases unmatched. This CDR3 reads CASSGGQLNYGYTF. For the CDR3, the DNA is TGTGCCAGCTCAGGGGGACAGCTAAACTATGGCTACACCTTC.

This sequence joins TRBV7-2 and TRBJ1-5; no clear D. This CDR3 contains 15 residues. The germline V gene encodes CDR1 SGHTA and CDR2 FQGNSA. The ends were cut back, 5 bases at V and 2 bases at J, with 13 bases in the middle. CDR3 nucleotide sequence: TGTGCCAGCAGCGCACGAGCCATGGGCAATCAGCCCCAGCATTTT. Translated, it gives CASSARAMGNQPQHF.

Concerning this clone: This could be a read error, since a much larger clone is one nucleotide away. Different DNA sequences within this sample yield the same CDR3. The gene calls are TRBV9 and TRBJ1-1; D is unresolved. V was clipped by 0 bases and J by 1 base, with 4 bases between them. The CDR3 contains 13 residues. Germline CDR1 reads SGDLS; CDR2 reads YYNGEE. CDR3 DNA sequence: TGTGCCAGCAGCGTAGACGGGAACACTGAAGCTTTCTTT. Amino acids: CASSVDGNTEAFF.

This clone was observed at least ten times. The chain links TRBV11-3 to TRBJ2-5, with 7 bases matching TRBD1. Per the germline V gene, CDR1 is SGHNT and CDR2 is YENEEA. V shed 5 bases, J shed 7 bases, and the junction held 10 bases outside the gene matches. The CDR3 runs to 14 residues. The CDR3 bases are TGTGCCAGCAGCCCCGGGACAGCTGAGGGGACCCAGTACTTC. This gives the protein CASSPGTAEGTQYF.

This chain links TRBV5-4 with TRBJ2-3, with 9 nucleotides matching TRBD2. Germline CDR1 reads SGHNT; CDR2 reads YYREEE (reference sequence). The CDR3 spans 16 residues. V shed 2 bases and J 2 bases; nucleotides not matched to a gene: 6. The CDR3 is CASSLRRGGFTDTQYF. The CDR3 DNA reads as TGTGCCAGCAGCTTAAGGCGGGGGGGATTCACAGATACGCAGTATTTT.

This clone was counted once. The chain couples TRBV30 to TRBJ2-7, with unresolved D. Germline CDR1 reads GTSNPN; CDR2 reads SVGIG (reference sequence). The CDR3 runs 11 residues. With 0 bases removed from V and 6 bases from J, the gap between germline ends came to 6 bases. This chain's CDR3 is CAWSVRIEQYF. CDR3 bases: TGTGCCTGGAGTGTACGGATCGAGCAGTACTTC.

In this sample, this clone turned up once. V and J are TRBV18 and TRBJ1-1, with D possibly TRBD1 on 6 matching bases. This CDR3 has 15 amino acids. Germline V gene lookup returns CDR1 KGHSH and CDR2 LQKENI. V was trimmed by 3 bases and J by 2 bases, leaving 13 bases between them. In DNA form, the CDR3 reads TGTGCCAGCTCACCTGGACAGCCAAGAAACACTGAAGCTTTCTTT. Translating it yields CASSPGQPRNTEAFF.

This chain links TRBV5-1 with TRBJ2-2, with TRBD2 matching 10 bases. The CDR3 has 16 residues. Germline V gene lookup returns CDR1 SGHRS and CDR2 YFSETQ. V lost 4 bases and J lost 6; bases outside the gene matches: 9. The CDR3 DNA sequence: TGCGCCAGCAGCACCTCTAGCGGGAGAGGCTCCGGGGAGCTGTTTTTT. Translation gives CASSTSSGRGSGELFF.

This clone appeared a few times. V gene TRBV7-6 combines with J gene TRBJ1-5; TRBD1 might be the D (5 bases). The CDR3 contains 15 residues. CDR1 SGHVS and CDR2 FNYEAQ come from the germline V gene. Trimming shortened V by 5 bases and J by 0 bases, and 11 bases separated the two germline ends. The CDR3 region has the DNA TGTGCCAGCAGCCCGGACATAAATAGCAATCAGCCCCAGCATTTT. Residues: CASSPDINSNQPQHF.

The chain employs TRBV2 and TRBJ2-7; D is perhaps TRBD1 (5 bases). Germline values: CDR1 SNHLY, CDR2 FYNNEI. V was pared by 2 bases and J by 9 bases, with 14 bases between. The CDR3 contains 13 residues. For the CDR3, the DNA is TGTGCCAGCAGTGAACGAAAGGGGCCAAGGCAGTACTTC. It encodes CASSERKGPRQYF. The variable domain in full, completed from reference TRBV2 and TRBJ2-7, reads EPEVTQTPSHQVTQMGQEVILRCVPISNHLYFYWYRQILGQKVEFLVSFYNNEISEKSEIFDDQFSVERPDGSNFTLKIRSTKLEDSAMYFCASSERKGPRQYFGPGTRLTVT.

This clone was recorded at least ten times. The V and J genes are TRBV27 and TRBJ2-1, with D possibly being TRBD2 (6 bases). V was cut by 2 bases and J by 3 bases, with 11 bases left in between. CDR1 is MNHEY, CDR2 SMNVEV, per germline (reference sequence). The CDR3 runs 15 residues. The CDR3 sequence is CASSLREPGYNEQFF. CDR3 nucleotides: TGTGCCAGCAGTTTACGGGAGCCGGGCTACAATGAGCAGTTCTTC.

This clone has only one observation. This chain connects TRBV6-4 to TRBJ2-1, with TRBD2 matching over 14 bases. Germline V gene data show CDR1 as MRHNA and CDR2 as SNTAGT. V shed 7 bases, J shed 7 bases, and the junction held 9 bases outside the gene matches. The CDR3 spans 16 residues. This chain's CDR3 is CASTPTGTSGSNEQFF. CDR3 nucleotides: TGTGCCAGCACCCCAACCGGGACTAGCGGGAGTAATGAGCAGTTCTTC.